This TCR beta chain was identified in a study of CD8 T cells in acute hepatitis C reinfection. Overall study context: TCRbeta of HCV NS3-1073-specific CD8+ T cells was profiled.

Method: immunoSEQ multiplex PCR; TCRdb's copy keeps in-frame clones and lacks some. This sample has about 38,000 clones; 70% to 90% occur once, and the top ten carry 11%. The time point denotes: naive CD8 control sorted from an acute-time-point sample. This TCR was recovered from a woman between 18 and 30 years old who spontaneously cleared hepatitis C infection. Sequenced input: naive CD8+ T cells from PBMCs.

In nucleotides, the CDR3 is TGTGCCAGCAGCCAACCCAGGGCGAATGAGCAGTTCTTC. Protein product: CASSQPRANEQFF. The chain uses TRBV7-9 and TRBJ2-1; possible D gene TRBD1, 5 bases. The germline V gene encodes CDR1 SEHNR and CDR2 FQNEAQ (reference sequence). The ends were cut back, 5 bases at V and 7 bases at J, with 12 bases in the middle. The CDR3 extends over 13 amino acids.